Presented here are 20 T cell receptor beta chains from one specimen sequenced in a study of T cell changes during pregnancy in multiple sclerosis. The repertoire was sequenced with immunoSEQ multiplex PCR; TCRdb's copy has only in-frame clones and lacks some. The repertoire has around 70,000 clones, roughly nine tenths of them found once; the top ten carry 1.6%. Sample: peripheral blood, taken in the first trimester of pregnancy. Every receptor here comes from a female donor in good health, enrolled as a control in a pregnancy study.

V is TRBV29-1 and J is TRBJ2-1; no clear D. CDR1 is SQVTM, CDR2 ANQGSEA, per germline. The CDR3 consists of 12 residues. Trimming took 6 bases from V and 2 from J, leaving 8 bases between them. CDR3 protein: CSVEYTYNEQFF. CDR3 sequence (DNA): TGCAGCGTGGAGTATACCTACAATGAGCAGTTCTTC.

The chain carries TRBV7-9 and TRBJ2-7; TRBD1 aligns across 9 bases. Trimming removed 3 bases from V and 0 bases from J; junction bases left unmatched: 6. The CDR3 runs to 16 residues. Germline CDR1 and CDR2: SEHNR and FQNEAQ (reference sequence). Written as DNA, the CDR3 is TGTGCCAGCAGCTTGCGGACAGGGGTAACCTCCTACGAGCAGTACTTC. Encoded protein: CASSLRTGVTSYEQYF.

In its sample, this clone was seen once. The chain joins TRBV27 to TRBJ2-7; 7 positions match TRBD1. V gave up 7 bases and J gave up 2 bases; unmatched junction bases: 8. CDR3 length equals 14 residues. The germline CDR1 and CDR2 sequences are MNHEY and SMNVEV (reference sequence). This chain's CDR3 is CASKSGGYPYEQYF. The CDR3 nucleotides read TGTGCCAGCAAGTCAGGGGGATATCCCTACGAGCAGTACTTC.

The gene calls are TRBV28 and TRBJ2-2, with a weak D call TRBD1 (5 bases). V was shortened by 6 bases and J by 0 bases, with 14 bases between the two germline ends. Germline CDR1 is MDHEN and CDR2 is SYDVKM. The CDR3 extends over 16 amino acids. The CDR3 reads CASRSRGPTNTGELFF. The CDR3 nucleotides read TGTGCCAGCAGGTCAAGGGGTCCGACGAACACCGGGGAGCTGTTTTTT.

The rearrangement joins TRBV6-1 to TRBJ1-1; D ambiguous. Per the germline V gene, CDR1 is MNHNS and CDR2 is SASEGT. The CDR3 spans 11 residues. Trimming took off 0 bases at V and 8 bases at J, with 4 bases between the two ends. The CDR3 bases are TGTGCCAGCAGTGAAGCGAGGGAAGCTTTCTTT. Encoded protein: CASSEAREAFF.

DNA of the CDR3: TGTGCCAGCAGTTACTCCAGGACAGTGGGGGAGACCCAGTACTTC. Its translation: CASSYSRTVGETQYF. The chain has TRBV6-6 and TRBJ2-5; D might be TRBD1 (6 bases). Germline lookup yields CDR1 MNHNY and CDR2 SVGAGI (reference sequence). Trimming pared 0 bases from V and 5 bases from J, leaving 13 bases between. The CDR3 runs 15 residues.

The rearrangement joins TRBV5-1 to TRBJ1-3; D is undetermined. The V gene's germline CDR1 is SGHRS and CDR2 YFSETQ. The CDR3 sequence is 18 residues long. V lost 0 bases and J 0 bases, leaving 16 bases between the germline ends. In nucleotides, the CDR3 is TGCGCCAGCAGCTTGGCCTTAAGTGGCAGTCACTCTGGAAACACCATATATTTT. Its translation is CASSLALSGSHSGNTIYF.

This chain connects TRBV7-9 to TRBJ1-4; 10 nucleotides agree with TRBD1. The CDR3 runs 16 residues. J was trimmed by 6 bases and V by 0 bases; bases with no gene match: 4. Germline V gene lookup returns CDR1 SEHNR and CDR2 FQNEAQ (reference sequence). The CDR3 DNA reads as TGTGCCAGCAGCTTAGCGAAGGGGACAGGGGATGAAAAACTGTTTTTT. It specifies CASSLAKGTGDEKLFF.

The V and J genes are TRBV6-5 and TRBJ1-1, with 7 nucleotides matching TRBD1. Trimming at V came to 4 bases and at J to 0 bases, leaving 8 bases not matched to a gene. In germline, CDR1 is MNHEY, CDR2 SVGAGI. This CDR3 region has 16 residues. The CDR3 DNA reads TGTGCCAGCAGTTTGGGGGGACAGCACTTGAACACTGAAGCTTTCTTT. Its translation: CASSLGGQHLNTEAFF.

V usage is TRBV28 and J usage is TRBJ1-1, with D possibly matching TRBD1 (6 bases). Per the germline V gene, CDR1 is MDHEN and CDR2 is SYDVKM. Trimming removed 3 bases from V and 1 base from J, with 15 bases in between. The CDR3 consists of 16 residues. CDR3 bases: TGTGCCAGCAGTTTGGACAGTACCAAATGGAACACTGAAGCTTTCTTT. Translation: CASSLDSTKWNTEAFF.

V gene TRBV7-6 combines with J gene TRBJ2-3; 7 positions agree with TRBD2. CDR1 is SGHVS and CDR2 is FNYEAQ in the germline V gene. With V trimmed by 1 base and J by 0 bases, 4 bases remained unmatched. This CDR3 has 16 residues. The CDR3 region is CASSLGSGLSTDTQYF. CDR3 coding DNA: TGTGCCAGCAGCTTAGGTAGCGGGCTGAGCACAGATACGCAGTATTTT.

The chain recombines TRBV6-1 with TRBJ2-7; D uncertain. CDR3 length: 14 residues. The germline gives CDR1 MNHNS, CDR2 SASEGT. V shed 6 bases and J shed 2 bases, with 14 bases lying between them. As DNA, the CDR3 is TGTGCCAGCAGAGAATGGCGGCCAGCCTACGAGCAGTACTTC. Its protein is CASREWRPAYEQYF.

V is TRBV18 and J is TRBJ2-1, with TRBD2 matching over 10 bases. Germline V lookup: CDR1 KGHSH, CDR2 LQKENI. There are 16 residues in the CDR3. The J segment lost 5 bases and the V segment lost 1 base, leaving 5 bases of the junction unmatched. This CDR3 is CASSPQLAGNHNEQFF. DNA for the CDR3: TGTGCCAGCTCACCACAACTAGCGGGGAATCACAATGAGCAGTTCTTC.

The rearrangement links TRBV7-9 to TRBJ2-2; 11 bases line up with TRBD2. This CDR3 region has 15 residues. CDR1 SEHNR and CDR2 FQNEAQ come from the germline V gene (reference sequence). Trimming at V came to 6 bases and at J to 4 bases, leaving 4 bases not matched to a gene. Here the CDR3 DNA reads TGTGCCAGCAGAGTAGCGGGGGGGGCCACCGGGGAGCTGTTTTTT. It yields the protein CASRVAGGATGELFF.

This chain uses TRBV4-1 with TRBJ2-6; possible D gene TRBD1, 5 bases. The CDR3 length is 18 residues. Germline V gene lookup returns CDR1 MGHRA and CDR2 YSYEKL. V dropped 3 bases and J dropped 1 base, with 16 bases sitting between them. The chain's CDR3 is CASSHYPQGHSGANVLTF. CDR3 DNA: TGCGCCAGCAGCCACTATCCCCAAGGACATTCTGGGGCCAACGTCCTGACTTTC.

The rearrangement joins TRBV2 to TRBJ1-5; 7 nucleotides align to TRBD1. This CDR3 spans 12 amino acids. V gave up 7 bases and J gave up 6 bases; unmatched junction bases: 3. Germline V gene lookup returns CDR1 SNHLY and CDR2 FYNNEI. CDR3 nucleotide sequence: TGTGCCAGCAACGAGGGGGCTCAGCCCCAGCATTTT. Its protein product is CASNEGAQPQHF.

DNA for the CDR3: TGCGCCAGCAGCCCTGGCGGGGGGCGGAACTACGAGCAGTACTTC. Protein: CASSPGGGRNYEQYF. The chain recombines TRBV5-1 with TRBJ2-7, with 8 bases lining up with TRBD2. The CDR3 is 15 residues long. V lost 4 bases, J lost 3 bases, and 9 bases stayed unmatched. The V gene's germline CDR1 is SGHRS and CDR2 YFSETQ.

This chain links TRBV28 with TRBJ1-2; D call uncertain. With 5 bases removed from V and 1 base from J, the gap between germline ends came to 8 bases. CDR1 MDHEN and CDR2 SYDVKM come from the germline V gene. The CDR3 is 13 residues long. The CDR3 nucleotides read TGTGCCAGCAGTGGTGACAATAACTATGGCTACACCTTC. It specifies CASSGDNNYGYTF.

This sequence joins TRBV28 and TRBJ2-1; D might be TRBD1 (6 bases). CDR1 and CDR2 from the germline V gene are MDHEN and SYDVKM. The CDR3 loop spans 15 amino acids. V gave up 9 bases and J gave up 0 bases, with 15 bases separating them. CDR3 residues: CASISGGYSYNEQFF. DNA for the CDR3: TGTGCCAGTATATCTGGGGGCTACTCCTACAATGAGCAGTTCTTC.

The chain uses TRBV6-4 and TRBJ2-3; tentative D call: TRBD2 (5 bases). The CDR3 runs to 10 residues. The V gene's germline CDR1 is MRHNA and CDR2 SNTAGT. The germline V and J ends were trimmed by 5 bases and 9 bases, with 6 bases remaining between them. CDR3 protein: CASSRGTQYF. In nucleotides, the CDR3 is TGTGCCAGCAGTCGAGGGACGCAGTATTTT.